Reported below is one T cell receptor beta chain. From RNA transcripts, TCR beta CDR3 regions were amplified. HTBI primers were the set used in a first-round RT-PCR of the TCR CDR3. In TCRdb, the multiplex PCR reads were re-called with MiXCR into one record per CDR3 protein. The table shows 250,000 to 350,000 distinct CDR3 sequences, with 22% occurring only once. The sample originates from a study of T cells in Graves' hyperthyroidism and ophthalmopathy. V was cut by 4 bases and J by 0 bases, with 14 bases left in between. The CDR3 spans 16 residues. CDR1 and CDR2 (germline): SGHRS, YFSETQ. The sequence derives from a man aged 25-45 years with Graves' ophthalmopathy. The chain carries TRBV5-1 and TRBJ2-1; tentative D call: TRBD2 (6 bases). The material sequenced was blood. CDR3 amino acids: CASSPRLDVSYNEQFF. The CDR3 coding sequence is TGCGCCAGCAGCCCCCGACTAGACGTCTCCTACAATGAGCAGTTCTTC.